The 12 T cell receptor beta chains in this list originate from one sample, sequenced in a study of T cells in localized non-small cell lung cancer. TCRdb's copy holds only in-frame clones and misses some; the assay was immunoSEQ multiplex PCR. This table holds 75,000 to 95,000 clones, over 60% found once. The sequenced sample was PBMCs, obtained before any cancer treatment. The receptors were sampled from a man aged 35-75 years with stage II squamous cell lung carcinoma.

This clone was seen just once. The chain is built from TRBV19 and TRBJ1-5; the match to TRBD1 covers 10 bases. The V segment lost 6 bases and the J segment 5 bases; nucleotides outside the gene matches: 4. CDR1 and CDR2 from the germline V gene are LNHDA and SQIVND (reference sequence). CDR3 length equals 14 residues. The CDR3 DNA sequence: TGTGCCAGTAGCCCGGACAGGGGGTATCAGCCCCAGCATTTT. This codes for CASSPDRGYQPQHF.

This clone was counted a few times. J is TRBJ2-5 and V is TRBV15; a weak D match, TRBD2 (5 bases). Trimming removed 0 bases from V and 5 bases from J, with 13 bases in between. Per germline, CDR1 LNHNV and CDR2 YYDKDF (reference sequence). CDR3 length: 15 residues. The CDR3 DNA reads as TGTGCCACCAGCAGAGATCCGGGTGGGGAGGAGACCCAGTACTTC. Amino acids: CATSRDPGGEETQYF. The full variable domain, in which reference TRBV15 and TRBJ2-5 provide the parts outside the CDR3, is DAMVIQNPRYQVTQFGKPVTLSCSQTLNHNVMYWYQQKSSQAPKLLFHYYDKDFNNEADTPDNFQSRRPNTSFCFLDIRSPGLGDTAMYLCATSRDPGGEETQYFGPGTRLLVL.

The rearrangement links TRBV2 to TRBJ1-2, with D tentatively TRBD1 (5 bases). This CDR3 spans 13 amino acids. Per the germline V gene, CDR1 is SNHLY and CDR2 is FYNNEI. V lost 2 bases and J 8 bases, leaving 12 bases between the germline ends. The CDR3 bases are TGTGCCAGCAGTGAACATGGGGGGGGAGGCTACACCTTC. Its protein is CASSEHGGGGYTF.

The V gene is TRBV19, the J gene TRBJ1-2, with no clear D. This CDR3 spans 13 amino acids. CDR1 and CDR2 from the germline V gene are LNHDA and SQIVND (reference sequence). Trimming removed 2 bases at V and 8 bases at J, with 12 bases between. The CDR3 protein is CASSISPGWGYTF. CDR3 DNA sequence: TGTGCCAGTAGTATAAGTCCAGGATGGGGCTACACCTTC.

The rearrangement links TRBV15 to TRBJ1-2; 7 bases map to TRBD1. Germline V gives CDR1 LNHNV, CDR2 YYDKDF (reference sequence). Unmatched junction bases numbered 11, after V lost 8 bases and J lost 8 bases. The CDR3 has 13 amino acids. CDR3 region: CATSGTDPRGYTF. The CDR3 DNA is TGTGCCACCTCCGGGACAGACCCAAGAGGCTACACCTTC.

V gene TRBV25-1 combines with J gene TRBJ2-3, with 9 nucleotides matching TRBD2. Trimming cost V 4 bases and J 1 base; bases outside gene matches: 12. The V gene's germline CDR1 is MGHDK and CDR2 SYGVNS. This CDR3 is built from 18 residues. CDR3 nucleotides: TGTGCCAGCAGTGCCCTTCGGGTGCGGGAGGGACGCACAGATACGCAGTATTTT. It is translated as CASSALRVREGRTDTQYF.

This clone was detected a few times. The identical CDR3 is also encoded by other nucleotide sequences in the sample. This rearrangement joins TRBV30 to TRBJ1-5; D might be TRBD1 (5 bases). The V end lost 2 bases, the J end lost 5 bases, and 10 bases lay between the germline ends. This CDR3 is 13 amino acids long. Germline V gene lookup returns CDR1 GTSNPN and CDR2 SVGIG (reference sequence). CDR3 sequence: CAWSRGRDQPQHF. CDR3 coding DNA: TGTGCCTGGAGTAGGGGAAGGGATCAGCCCCAGCATTTT.

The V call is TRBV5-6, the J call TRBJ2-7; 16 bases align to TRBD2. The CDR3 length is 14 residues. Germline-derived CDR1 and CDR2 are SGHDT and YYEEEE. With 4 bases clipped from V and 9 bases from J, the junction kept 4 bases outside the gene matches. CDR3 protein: CASSMGLAGGTQYF. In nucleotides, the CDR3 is TGTGCCAGCAGCATGGGACTAGCGGGAGGGACGCAGTACTTC.

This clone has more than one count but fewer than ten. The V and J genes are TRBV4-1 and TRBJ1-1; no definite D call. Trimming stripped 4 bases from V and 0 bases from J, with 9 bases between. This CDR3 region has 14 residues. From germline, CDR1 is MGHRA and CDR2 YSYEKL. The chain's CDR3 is CASSPRTVNTEAFF. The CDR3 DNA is TGCGCCAGCAGCCCTCGGACGGTGAACACTGAAGCTTTCTTT.

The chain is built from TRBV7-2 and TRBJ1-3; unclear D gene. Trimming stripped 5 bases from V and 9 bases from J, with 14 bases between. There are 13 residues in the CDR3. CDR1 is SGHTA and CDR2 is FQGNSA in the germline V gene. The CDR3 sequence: CASSEAPSSTIYF. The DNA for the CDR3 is TGTGCCAGCAGCGAGGCCCCTAGCTCCACCATATATTTT.

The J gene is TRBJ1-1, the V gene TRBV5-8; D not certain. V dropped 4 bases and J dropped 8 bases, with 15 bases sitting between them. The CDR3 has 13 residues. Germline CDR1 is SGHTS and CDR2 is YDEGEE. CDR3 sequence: CASSPMLWVEAFF. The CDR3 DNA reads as TGTGCCAGCAGCCCCATGCTCTGGGTAGAAGCTTTCTTT.

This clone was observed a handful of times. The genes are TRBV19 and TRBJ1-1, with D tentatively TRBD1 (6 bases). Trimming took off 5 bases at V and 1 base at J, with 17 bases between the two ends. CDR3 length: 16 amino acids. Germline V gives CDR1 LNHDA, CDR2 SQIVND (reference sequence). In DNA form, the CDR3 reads TGTGCCAGTAGTGCCCACCCCGGACAGAAGAACACTGAAGCTTTCTTT. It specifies CASSAHPGQKNTEAFF.